This record concerns one T cell receptor beta chain sequence. The V gene's germline CDR1 is SGHAT and CDR2 FQNNGV. CDR3 length equals 15 residues. This sample is part of a study of T cells expressing NK-cell markers. TCRdb reprocessed the 5' RACE reads and keeps a single row for each CDR3 protein, giving no DNA. There are about 180,000 distinct CDR3 sequences in the sample, with roughly 21% held by the top ten. Sequencing used blood T cells: a sorted CD56 or NKG2C T cell subset, CD4+ or CD8+ T cells, or bulk PBMC T cells (not recorded which). This receptor was identified in a man aged 18-70 years in good health. This chain joins TRBV11-2 and TRBJ2-7; TCRdb gives TRBD2 as the D gene, but with no DNA this cannot be confirmed. The CDR3 loop reads CASSIERGFPYEQYF.